A selection of T cell receptor beta chains follows, all from one sample in a study of identical twins. TCRdb called the 5' RACE reads again in MiXCR, with one record for every CDR3 protein. The data contain approximately 300,000 distinct CDR3 sequences, roughly 10% of them singletons. This same sample was also part of a study on yellow fever vaccine responses in identical twins.

Sequencing was done on a sample of CD8+ T cells sorted from blood. The receptors derive from a woman aged 18-29 years in good health. Both conserved end residues are part of each CDR3. Each record gives: V gene, CDR3 length, J gene, CDR3 protein.

v_call: TRBV7-8
cdr3_length: 15
j_call: TRBJ2-7
cdr3_aa: CASSNYRAVANEQYF

v_call: TRBV7-9
cdr3_length: 15
j_call: TRBJ1-2
cdr3_aa: CASSTTRDRMGGYTF

v_call: TRBV20-1
cdr3_length: 9
j_call: TRBJ1-2
cdr3_aa: CSVNYGYTF

v_call: TRBV6-1
cdr3_length: 15
j_call: TRBJ2-7
cdr3_aa: CASSPDRESSYEQYF

v_call: TRBV15
cdr3_length: 12
j_call: TRBJ1-6
cdr3_aa: CATTTGFSPLHF

v_call: TRBV6-1
cdr3_length: 15
j_call: TRBJ2-3
cdr3_aa: CASSILAGGADTQYF

v_call: TRBV6-2/TRBV6-3
cdr3_length: 16
j_call: TRBJ2-7
cdr3_aa: CASSYSNFGGSYEQYF

v_call: TRBV13
cdr3_length: 16
j_call: TRBJ2-7
cdr3_aa: CASSLDWDRGRYEQYF

v_call: TRBV5-6
cdr3_length: 13
j_call: TRBJ2-3
cdr3_aa: CASSLGRTDTQYF

v_call: TRBV7-9
cdr3_length: 16
j_call: TRBJ2-3
cdr3_aa: CASSSLMGSYDVTQYF

v_call: TRBV4-3
cdr3_length: 16
j_call: TRBJ2-7
cdr3_aa: CASSQTPGQGADEQYF

v_call: TRBV19
cdr3_length: 13
j_call: TRBJ2-1
cdr3_aa: CASTSPGYNEQFF

v_call: TRBV20-1
cdr3_length: 15
j_call: TRBJ2-1
cdr3_aa: CSARDRVSGNGEQFF

v_call: TRBV2
cdr3_length: 17
j_call: TRBJ2-6
cdr3_aa: CASSEREGASGANVLTF